The 20 T cell receptor beta chains listed next were all sequenced from one sample in a study of CXCR3-negative and CXCR3-positive naive CD8 T cells. Study-wide findings and caveats: Naive cells that were CXCR3-positive had more hydrophobic TRB CDR3s (compared with CXCR3-negative naive cells).

No cognate antigen is known for these TCRs. The TRB libraries of cDNA were built by UMI-labeled 5' RACE. TCRdb reprocessed the 5' RACE reads and keeps a single row for each CDR3 protein, giving no DNA. The listing contains about 51,000 distinct CDR3 sequences. The source material was naive CXCR3+ CD8+ T cells from blood. Subset noted: CD45RO-CCR7+CD27+CD95- naive CD8+ T cells expressing CXCR3 (TNR3+). The receptors derive from a human donor in good health. Some clones in this sample may be carry-over from other donors' samples.

This chain uses TRBV7-9 with TRBJ2-5. CDR3 length: 13 residues. The germline gives CDR1 SEHNR, CDR2 FQNEAQ (reference sequence). The CDR3: CASEEALRETQYF.

The chain uses TRBV14 and TRBJ2-1; as DNA is missing, the TRBD2 call by TCRdb cannot be tested. Germline CDR1 is SGHDN and CDR2 is FVKESK. The CDR3 length is 16 residues. The CDR3 here is CASTGGGFSSYNEQFF.

CDR3 protein: CASHKLQPREKLFF. V gene TRBV7-9 combines with J gene TRBJ1-4. This CDR3 contains 14 residues. Germline loops: CDR1 SEHNR, CDR2 FQNEAQ (reference sequence).

CDR3 loop: CASSQDLGHRDSGNTIYF. The chain couples TRBV14 to TRBJ1-3. CDR1 is SGHDN, CDR2 FVKESK, per germline. There are 18 residues in the CDR3.

The chain carries TRBV20-1 and TRBJ2-2; no DNA is available, so the TRBD1 call from TCRdb remains unchecked. Germline CDR1 is DFQATT and CDR2 is SNEGSKA (reference sequence). The CDR3 spans 14 residues. The CDR3 loop reads CSPRPVGDTGELFF.

The rearrangement links TRBV28 to TRBJ1-1. The CDR3 runs 14 residues. Germline loops: CDR1 MDHEN, CDR2 SYDVKM. The CDR3 reads CASSLSAGSTEAFF. The complete variable domain, with remaining parts taken from reference TRBV28 and TRBJ1-1, reads DVKVTQSSRYLVKRTGEKVFLECVQDMDHENMFWYRQDPGLGLRLIYFSYDVKMKEKGDIPEGYSVSREKKERFSLILESASTNQTSMYLCASSLSAGSTEAFFGQGTRLTVV.

The CDR3: CASSLKTNEKLFF. J is TRBJ1-4 and V is TRBV7-6. CDR1 is SGHVS, CDR2 FNYEAQ, per germline. The CDR3 sequence is 13 residues long.

This sequence joins TRBV5-6 and TRBJ2-5; there is no DNA to check the TCRdb D call of TRBD2. Germline V gives CDR1 SGHDT, CDR2 YYEEEE. This CDR3 spans 16 amino acids. The CDR3 spells CASSKLMGSPKETQYF.

The chain joins TRBV7-9 to TRBJ2-4; the D call from TCRdb, TRBD1, cannot be confirmed without DNA. CDR1 and CDR2 from the germline V gene are SEHNR and FQNEAQ (reference sequence). This CDR3 region has 15 residues. This CDR3 is CASSLPTGAKNIQYF.

The chain uses TRBV4-3 and TRBJ2-1; the TCRdb D gene call, TRBD1, has no DNA to confirm it. The CDR3 is 16 amino acids. Germline CDR1 reads LGHNA; CDR2 reads YSLEER. CDR3: CASSQVGGLSYNEQFF.

The CDR3 spells CASSTKGEVVGNQPQHF. V gene TRBV6-2 or TRBV6-3 combines with J gene TRBJ1-5. This CDR3 comprises 17 residues. CDR1 and CDR2 (germline): MNHEY, SVGEGT.

The chain carries TRBV7-8 and TRBJ2-3; TCRdb designates TRBD1, a call that cannot be tested without DNA. This CDR3 region has 18 residues. Germline CDR1 reads SGHVS; CDR2 reads FQNEAQ. The CDR3 loop is CASSFDPYAGAFPDTQYF.

The V gene is TRBV28, the J gene TRBJ2-5; TCRdb's D gene call, TRBD1, goes unchecked for lack of DNA. The CDR3 contains 15 residues. Germline-derived CDR1 and CDR2 are MDHEN and SYDVKM. The CDR3 loop reads CASSFGTGTGETQYF.

The rearrangement links TRBV7-2 to TRBJ2-7; the TCRdb D gene call, TRBD2, has no DNA to confirm it. This CDR3 has 18 residues. In germline, CDR1 is SGHTA, CDR2 FQGNSA. The CDR3: CASSPGTSGAFVSREQYF. Full variable domain (rest looked up from reference TRBV7-2 and TRBJ2-7): GAGVSQSPSNKVTEKGKDVELRCDPISGHTALYWYRQSLGQGLEFLIYFQGNSAPDKSGLPSDRFSAERTGGSVSTLTIQRTQQEDSAVYLCASSPGTSGAFVSREQYFGPGTRLTVT.

The V call is TRBV6-2 or TRBV6-3, the J call TRBJ1-1; the D call from TCRdb, TRBD1, cannot be confirmed without DNA. CDR3 length: 16 residues. Germline V gene sequence: CDR1 MNHEY, CDR2 SVGEGT. The CDR3 loop is CASSLTQGTGNTEAFF.

The rearrangement uses TRBV7-9 and TRBJ2-2; TCRdb outputs TRBD2, but without DNA this stays unchecked. Germline values: CDR1 SEHNR, CDR2 FQNEAQ (reference sequence). The CDR3 is made up of 14 amino acids. The CDR3 here is CASSSDFQVMELFF.

The chain uses TRBV4-3 and TRBJ2-5; as DNA is missing, the TRBD2 call by TCRdb cannot be tested. Germline V gives CDR1 LGHNA, CDR2 YSLEER. The CDR3 has 15 residues. CDR3 in amino acids: CASSQGGGAGETQYF.

This CDR3 reads CASRPGGAGTDTQYF. The chain employs TRBV10-2 and TRBJ2-3; absent DNA, TCRdb's TRBD1 call cannot be checked. In germline, CDR1 is WSHSY, CDR2 SAAADI. The CDR3 sequence is 15 residues long.

V is TRBV4-3 and J is TRBJ2-2; no DNA is available, so the TRBD1 call from TCRdb remains unchecked. The CDR3 consists of 17 residues. Germline values: CDR1 LGHNA, CDR2 YSLEER. CDR3: CASSQDYVGGYTGELFF.

V usage is TRBV7-9 and J usage is TRBJ2-7. Looked up from germline, CDR1 is SEHNR and CDR2 is FQNEAQ (reference sequence). This CDR3 comprises 12 residues. CDR3: CAGGIGPYEQYF. The full variable domain, its missing parts supplied by reference TRBV7-9 and TRBJ2-7, is DTGVSQNPRHKITKRGQNVTFRCDPISEHNRLYWYRQTLGQGPEFLTYFQNEAQLEKSRLLSDRFSAERPKGSFSTLEIQRTEQGDSAMYLCAGGIGPYEQYFGPGTRLTVT.